Each of the 18 T cell receptor beta chains below was sequenced from the same sample in a study of molecular identifiers for immune sequencing clone quantification. TCRdb fed the PCR reads into MiXCR, producing one record per CDR3 protein. The table includes over 600,000 distinct CDR3 sequences, roughly 21% detected once. Sequenced material: naive CD8+ T cells from blood, with Jurkat cell RNA spiked in. The subset denotes: FACS-sorted CD8+CD4-CCR7+CD45RA+ naive T cells. The receptor source for this set is a human donor in good health. Some libraries in this study had Jurkat cell RNA spiked in.

CDR3 sequence reads: CAWALGPETQYF. CDR3 coding DNA: TGTGCCTGGGCCCTCGGCCCAGAGACCCAGTACTTC. The chain employs TRBV30 and TRBJ2-5, with no clear D. Trimming removed 5 bases at V and 4 bases at J, with 11 bases between. Germline CDR1 GTSNPN, CDR2 SVGIG (reference sequence). The CDR3 spans 12 residues.

The genes are TRBV12-3 or TRBV12-4 and TRBJ1-5; TRBD1 agrees at 10 bases. Trimming at V came to 3 bases and at J to 5 bases, leaving 1 base not matched to a gene. The CDR3 spans 14 residues. CDR3 region: CASSFGQGDQPQHF. DNA for the CDR3: TGTGCCAGCAGTTTCGGACAGGGGGATCAGCCCCAGCATTTT.

This clonotype occurred a few times. The chain joins TRBV5-1 to TRBJ2-1; D not resolved. The germline V and J ends were trimmed by 3 bases and 9 bases, with 10 bases remaining between them. Per germline, CDR1 SGHRS and CDR2 YFSETQ. The CDR3 length is 12 residues. The CDR3, as DNA: TGCGCCAGCAGCTCTTCCCAGCTTGAGCAGTTCTTC. The encoded protein is CASSSSQLEQFF.

This clonotype has more than one count but fewer than ten. CDR3 sequence reads: CASSTGAGAIVGETQYF. CDR3 DNA sequence: TGTGCCAGCAGCACCGGTGCGGGGGCTATCGTGGGAGAGACCCAGTACTTC. J is TRBJ2-5 and V is TRBV12-3 or TRBV12-4; TRBD2 might be the D (7 bases). The CDR3 runs 17 residues. V was pared by 6 bases and J by 4 bases, with 24 bases between.

This chain uses TRBV19 with TRBJ2-1; D is possibly TRBD2 (6 bases). V was cut by 8 bases and J by 2 bases, with 16 bases left in between. The CDR3 has 15 amino acids. Per germline, CDR1 LNHDA and CDR2 SQIVND (reference sequence). The CDR3 DNA reads as TGTGCCAGTGGGAATGGAGGGAGAGCCTACAATGAGCAGTTCTTC. It encodes CASGNGGRAYNEQFF.

In this sample, this clonotype turned up many times. This sequence joins TRBV9 and TRBJ2-2; D might be TRBD1 or TRBD2, each matching 5 bases. The CDR3 covers 16 residues. With 2 bases removed from V and 3 bases from J, the gap between germline ends came to 14 bases. Germline V gene data show CDR1 as SGDLS and CDR2 as YYNGEE. CDR3 coding DNA: TGTGCCAGCAGCGTGACCGGGACCTCCTACACCGGGGAGCTGTTTTTT. Amino acids: CASSVTGTSYTGELFF.

Points on this clonotype: This may be a read error, as it is one base from a much larger clone. The V call is TRBV6-5, the J call TRBJ2-1; 10 bases map to TRBD2. CDR3 length: 17 residues. Germline lookup yields CDR1 MNHEY and CDR2 SVGAGI. With V trimmed by 2 bases and J by 4 bases, 8 bases remained unmatched. CDR3 coding DNA: TGTGCCAGCAGTTACCCGAGCCCAGCGGGAGGGTACAATGAGCAGTTCTTC. Encoded protein: CASSYPSPAGGYNEQFF.

This clonotype appeared many times. As DNA, the CDR3 is TGTGCCAGCAAAGAGGGTGCAACTAATGAAAAACTGTTTTTT. It specifies CASKEGATNEKLFF. The rearrangement links TRBV2 to TRBJ1-4; D gene ambiguous. Germline CDR1 and CDR2: SNHLY and FYNNEI. CDR3 size: 14 residues. V lost 7 bases, J lost 0 bases, and 9 bases lay in between.

This clonotype was counted between two and nine times. The chain recombines TRBV6-2 or TRBV6-3 with TRBJ2-1, with 11 bases lining up with TRBD2. Looked up from germline, CDR1 is MNHEY and CDR2 is SVGEGT. V lost 0 bases and J lost 9; bases outside the gene matches: 7. This CDR3 has 16 amino acids. The CDR3 sequence is CASSYSMTSGIGEQFF. CDR3 nucleotides: TGTGCCAGCAGTTACTCCATGACTAGCGGGATTGGTGAGCAGTTCTTC.

This clonotype was observed at least ten times. The chain uses TRBV6-5 and TRBJ2-7; 7 nucleotides match TRBD1. The trim removed 8 bases at V and 5 bases at J, leaving 6 bases unmatched. CDR3 length equals 12 residues. CDR1 and CDR2 (germline): MNHEY, SVGAGI. CDR3 amino acids: CASGPDRDEQYF. The CDR3, as DNA: TGTGCCAGCGGGCCCGACAGGGACGAGCAGTACTTC.

A remark on this clonotype: This may stem from a read error, because a much larger clone lies one nucleotide away. This chain links TRBV12-3 or TRBV12-4 with TRBJ1-6; possible D gene TRBD1, 5 bases. The CDR3 extends over 13 amino acids. CDR3 in DNA: TGTGCCGGCAGTTTGGGACTTGACTCACCCCTCCACTTT. It is translated as CAGSLGLDSPLHF.

This clonotype appeared many times. V usage is TRBV27 and J usage is TRBJ2-5; 10 nucleotides match TRBD1. Germline lookup yields CDR1 MNHEY and CDR2 SMNVEV (reference sequence). V gave up 5 bases and J gave up 4 bases; unmatched junction bases: 10. The CDR3 spans 16 residues. CDR3 region: CASSPLRDRGPETQYF. The CDR3, as DNA: TGTGCCAGCAGTCCGTTACGGGACAGGGGTCCAGAGACCCAGTACTTC.

This clonotype was observed at least ten times. V is TRBV20-1 and J is TRBJ1-2, with 7 bases matching TRBD1. CDR1 and CDR2 from the germline V gene are DFQATT and SNEGSKA (reference sequence). The CDR3 length is 16 residues. The V segment lost 0 bases and the J segment 1 base; nucleotides outside the gene matches: 8. This CDR3 reads CSARDGGQPINYGYTF. The CDR3 DNA is TGCAGTGCTAGAGATGGGGGACAGCCTATTAACTATGGCTACACCTTC.

This chain connects TRBV19 to TRBJ2-1, with TRBD1 identical over 9 bases. In germline, CDR1 is LNHDA, CDR2 SQIVND (reference sequence). The CDR3 runs to 21 residues. After removal of 0 bases from V and 1 base from J, the junction contained 16 bases not matched to a gene. CDR3 in amino acids: CASSIDFSGTGLFRSYNEQFF. For the CDR3, the DNA is TGTGCCAGTAGTATAGATTTTTCCGGGACAGGGCTTTTCCGGTCCTACAATGAGCAGTTCTTC.

This clonotype was observed a handful of times. The V and J genes are TRBV9 and TRBJ2-3; unclear D gene. The CDR3 totals 17 residues. V was clipped by 4 bases and J by 1 base, with 19 bases between them. Looked up from germline, CDR1 is SGDLS and CDR2 is YYNGEE. CDR3 coding DNA: TGTGCCAGCAGCCGCCTCCGGCGCGTTGTCGGCACAGATACGCAGTATTTT. Amino acid sequence: CASSRLRRVVGTDTQYF.

Turning to this clonotype: Germline is not matched at one junction end, which may reflect a read error. This chain uses TRBV7-6 with TRBJ2-1, with TRBD2 matching over 10 bases. CDR3 size: 15 residues. The V gene's germline CDR1 is SGHVS and CDR2 FNYEAQ. In DNA form, the CDR3 reads TGTGCCAACAGCTGGGGTGGTAGCGGGAGGAATGAGCAGTTCTTC. It codes for CANSWGGSGRNEQFF.

This clonotype was counted only a few times. The chain employs TRBV19 and TRBJ2-2; D unresolved. The CDR3 covers 14 residues. Deletions cut 5 bases from V and 5 bases from J, with 12 bases between. Germline CDR1 is LNHDA and CDR2 is SQIVND (reference sequence). CDR3 amino acids: CASSPRIGTGELFF. The CDR3 DNA reads as TGTGCCAGTAGTCCCCGGATAGGAACCGGGGAGCTGTTTTTT.

There are many counts of this clonotype. The chain links TRBV29-1 to TRBJ2-7; D unclear. The CDR3 has 12 residues. The germline CDR1 and CDR2 sequences are SQVTM and ANQGSEA. The chain's CDR3 is CSIIAQNYEQYF. The CDR3 bases are TGCAGTATAATCGCCCAAAACTACGAGCAGTACTTC.